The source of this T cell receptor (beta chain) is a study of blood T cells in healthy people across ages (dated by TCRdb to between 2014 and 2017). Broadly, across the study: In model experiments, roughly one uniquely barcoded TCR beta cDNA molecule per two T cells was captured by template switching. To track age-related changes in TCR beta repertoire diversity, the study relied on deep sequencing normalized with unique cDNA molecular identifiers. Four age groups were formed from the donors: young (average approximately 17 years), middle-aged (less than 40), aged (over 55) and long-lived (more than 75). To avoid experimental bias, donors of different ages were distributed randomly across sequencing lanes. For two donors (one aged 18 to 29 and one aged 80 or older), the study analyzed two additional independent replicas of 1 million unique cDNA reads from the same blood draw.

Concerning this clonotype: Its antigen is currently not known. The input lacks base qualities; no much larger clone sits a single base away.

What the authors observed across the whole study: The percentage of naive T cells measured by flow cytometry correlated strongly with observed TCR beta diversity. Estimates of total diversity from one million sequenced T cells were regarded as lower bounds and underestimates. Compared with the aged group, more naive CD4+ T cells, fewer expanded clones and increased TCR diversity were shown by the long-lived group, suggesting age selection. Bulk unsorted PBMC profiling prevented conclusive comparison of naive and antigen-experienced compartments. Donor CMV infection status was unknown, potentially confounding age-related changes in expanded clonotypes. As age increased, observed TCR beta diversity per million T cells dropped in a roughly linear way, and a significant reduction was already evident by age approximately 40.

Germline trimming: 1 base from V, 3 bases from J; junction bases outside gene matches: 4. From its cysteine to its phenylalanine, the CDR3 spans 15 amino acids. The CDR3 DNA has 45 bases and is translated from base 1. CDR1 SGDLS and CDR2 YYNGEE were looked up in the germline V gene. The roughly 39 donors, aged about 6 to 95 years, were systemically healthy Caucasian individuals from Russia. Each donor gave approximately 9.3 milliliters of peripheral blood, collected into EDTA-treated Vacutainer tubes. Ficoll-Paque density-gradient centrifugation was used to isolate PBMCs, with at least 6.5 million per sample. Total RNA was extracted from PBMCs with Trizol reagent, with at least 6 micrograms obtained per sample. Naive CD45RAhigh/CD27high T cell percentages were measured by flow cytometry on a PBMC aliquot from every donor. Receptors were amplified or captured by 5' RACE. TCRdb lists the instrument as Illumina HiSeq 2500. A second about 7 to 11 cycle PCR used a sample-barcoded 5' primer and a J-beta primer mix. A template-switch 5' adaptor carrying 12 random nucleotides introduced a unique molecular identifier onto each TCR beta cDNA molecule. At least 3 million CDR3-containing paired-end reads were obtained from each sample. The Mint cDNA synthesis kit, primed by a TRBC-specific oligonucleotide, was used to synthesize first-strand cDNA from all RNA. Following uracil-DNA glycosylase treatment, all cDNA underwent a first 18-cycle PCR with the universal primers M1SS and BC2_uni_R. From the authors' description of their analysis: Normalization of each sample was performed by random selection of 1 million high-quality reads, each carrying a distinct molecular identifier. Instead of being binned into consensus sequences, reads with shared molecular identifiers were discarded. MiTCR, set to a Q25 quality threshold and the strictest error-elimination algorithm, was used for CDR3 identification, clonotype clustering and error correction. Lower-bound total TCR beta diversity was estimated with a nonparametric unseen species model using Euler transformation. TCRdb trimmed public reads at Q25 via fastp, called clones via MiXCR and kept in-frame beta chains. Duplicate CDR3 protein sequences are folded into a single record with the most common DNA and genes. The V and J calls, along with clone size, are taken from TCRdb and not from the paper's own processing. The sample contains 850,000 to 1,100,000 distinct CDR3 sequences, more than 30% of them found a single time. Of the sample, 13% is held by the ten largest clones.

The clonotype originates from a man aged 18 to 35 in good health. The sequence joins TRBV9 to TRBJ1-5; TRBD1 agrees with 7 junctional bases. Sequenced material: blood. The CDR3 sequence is CASSVSGQLNQPQHF. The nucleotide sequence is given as TGTGCCAGCAGCGTATCGGGACAGCTCAATCAGCCCCAGCATTTT.